The sequence of this T cell receptor beta chain was determined in a study of blood T cell repertoires in COVID-19. Background on the study: From T cells, B-cell-depleted T cells, or PBMCs came the material, which was cDNA or gDNA.

Clones were read by immunoSEQ multiplex PCR, and TCRdb kept only the in-frame ones, dropping some. Of 150,000 to 200,000 clones in the sample, around 74% were seen once. Sequencing was carried out using peripheral blood. This TCR derives from a man aged 65 to 85 with acute or convalescent COVID-19.

CDR3 region: CASSPPTAGGVSEQFF. CDR3 DNA sequence: TGTGCCAGCTCACCCCCGACGGCGGGGGGCGTCAGTGAGCAGTTCTTC. This chain joins TRBV18 and TRBJ2-1; 8 bases map to TRBD2. After removal of 3 bases from V and 9 bases from J, the junction contained 13 bases not matched to a gene. CDR3 length: 16 amino acids. Germline V lookup: CDR1 KGHSH, CDR2 LQKENI. Full variable domain (missing parts from reference TRBV18 and TRBJ2-1): NAGVMQNPRHLVRRRGQEARLRCSPMKGHSHVYWYRQLPEEGLKFMVYLQKENIIDESGMPKERFSAEFPKEGPSILRIQQVVRGDSAAYFCASSPPTAGGVSEQFFGPGTRLTVL.